Included here is one T cell receptor (beta chain) sequence, with context. It has no known antigen specificity. Qualities for individual bases were not recorded, and no much larger clone is one base off. Libraries were made using the immunoSEQ multiplex PCR assay. The multiplex PCR relied on a mix of 60 forward primers for TCR Vbeta segments and 13 reverse primers for TCR Jbeta segments. The CDR3 region of rearranged TCR beta genes was amplified from genomic DNA by a multiplex PCR assay. The amplified TCR beta libraries were sequenced on the Illumina HiSeq System as 87-base-pair reads. Per the original workflow: Across the 670 or so repertoires, a later analysis counted tens of millions of unique TCR beta chains, 9.5 million to 12 million of which were shared by at least two donors. Raw reads were error-corrected and collapsed into unique sequences with a nearest-neighbor algorithm that merged closely related sequences to remove PCR and sequencing errors. To assign V, D and J gene segments, CDR3 sequences were aligned to IMGT reference sequences. For a sequence to be retained, a match of at least six nucleotides was required to both a V gene segment and a J gene segment. A rearrangement counted as productive if the CDR3 had no stop codons and remained in frame with V and J, and every other rearrangement counted as non-productive. Following IMGT convention, CDR3 was defined as the stretch from the second conserved V-encoded cysteine to the conserved J-encoded phenylalanine. The earlier analysis of more than 450 of the donors excluded sequences that lacked an unambiguous match to a single V gene segment. An earlier analysis of 450 to 650 of the donors called V segments functional above 56.7% productive rearrangements and segregating when the between-donor standard deviation exceeded 5%. A statistical classification framework was built for diagnosing cytomegalovirus status from the catalog of TCR beta chain sequences. A later analysis assigned V and J genes by comparing TCR nucleotide sequences with IMGT/GENE-DB human TR gene sequences. The TCRdist pipeline was used in a later analysis to assign CDR3 sequences and most-parsimonious VDJ recombination scenarios. In a later analysis, every TCR beta chain was defined by the combination of its CDR3 amino acid sequence and its V-gene family, and reads without a unique V-gene family were dropped. In a later analysis, approximately 640 highly shared, low-generation-probability nucleotide sequences were removed to address suspected cross-contamination and a sequencing artifact. In a later analysis, a clonal expansion index was calculated for each public chain from normalized within-repertoire ranks of inferred template counts. In a later analysis, generation probabilities were computed using a VDJ recombination model fitted to out-of-frame rearrangements, and the results were checked against IGoR. In a later analysis, TCR-TCR, TCR-HLA and TCR-CMV co-occurrence was scored with hypergeometric tests, and a repertoire-size bias correction was applied to TCR pairs. False discovery rates were estimated in a later analysis by permuting HLA or CMV assignments 20 times. In a later analysis, co-occurring TCRs were grouped using DBSCAN, and TCRdist sequence similarity was added for clustering within HLA-allele-positive subsets. Repertoires with fewer than 30,000 or more than 120,000 public chains were left out of co-occurrence clustering, as were five repertoires with anomalous nucleotide sharing. This is the immuneACCESS table as TCRdb keeps it, with only in-frame sequences that have V and J called. A part of the clones is gone; compared with another copy, unresolved V genes explain less than half, and the rest is unexplained. V, J and clone size were drawn from that table, and D and trimming were deduced from the DNA. The sample table shows about 150,000 clones, and under 85% are seen once. Clones ranked in the top ten supply about 3% of the sample.

In total, 500 to 700 healthy bone marrow donors made up the cohort. At the time of sampling, every cohort member was nominally healthy, though immune exposures that went unrecorded were likely present. The donor tested CMV seronegative, placing the donor among the 350 to 400 seronegative members of the cohort. A peripheral blood sample was collected from each donor, and TCR beta sequencing was performed on peripheral blood mononuclear cells. The Qiagen DNeasy Blood Extraction Kit was used to extract genomic DNA from the blood cell samples. The data stem from a study of cytomegalovirus exposure and HLA in healthy donors (dated by TCRdb to about 2017). About the investigation overall: In an earlier analysis of approximately 640 of the donors, approximately 260 Gb of sequence data and 90 million to 130 million unique TCR beta sequences from roughly 180 million T cells were reported. The study was designed to test whether signatures of past pathogen exposure could be identified by cataloging public T cell receptors. HLA typing included class I and class II loci at four-digit resolution. The study used immunosequencing to profile the T cell repertoires of around 600 subjects and linked those repertoires to cytomegalovirus serostatus. Besides the first cohort of about 730 subjects, a separate validation cohort made up of roughly 120 different subjects was used. Roughly 5 DR-DQ haplotypes were handled as single units for association and clustering, since linkage in the cohort was strong. An early release covering about 600 HLA-typed donors comprised about 320 gigabases of sequencing data and roughly 86 million unique TCR sequences. Donor age, sex, ethnicity and CMV serostatus were compiled together with the repertoire data. The number of donors typed differed by locus, with roughly 629-640 for A, B, C, DRB1 and DQB1, more than 500 for DQA1, 600 to 610 for DPA1, and some 470 for DPB1. The study combined high-throughput TCR immunosequencing, statistical association of individual TCRs with disease status, and machine learning to predict cytomegalovirus infection status. All discovery cohort repertoires had been generated using a single sequencing platform. To decide whether each TCR beta V gene segment behaved as functional or pseudogenic, an earlier analysis of approximately 590 of the donors relied on high-throughput TCR beta sequencing. Of the roughly 420 genotyped donors, approximately 81% were placed in the genetic ancestry cluster associated with self-reported Caucasian donors. Among approximately 370 genotyped donors of the cohort, an average of around 250,000 unique TCR beta nucleotide sequences was sequenced per donor, of which about 20% were non-productive. Rather than using new phenotypic data, the later analysis identified candidate immune exposures from TCR beta sequences and from how often those sequences occurred across donors. A later analysis re-examined previously published TCR beta repertoires from more than 600 donors and added high-resolution HLA genotyping to investigate patterns of TCR occurrence. A later genetic analysis used genome-wide SNP genotypes for about three fifths of the 666 donors, treating that subset as a discovery cohort.

The full study reports these points: A cluster of highly shared sequence variants was judged likely to be a technical artifact of the sequencing pipeline. The classifier was reported to diagnose cytomegalovirus status with high specificity and sensitivity in both the original cohort and the validation cohort. Some IMGT-functional V segments, including TRBV6-2 and TRBV6-3, could not be distinguished by the 87-base-pair reads and were therefore excluded. Because counts were too low, around 17 rarely observed V segments, including chromosome 9 orphons, were left out of the earlier analysis of about 620 of the donors. Assigning TCR associations to individual alleles was difficult when HLA alleles, especially DR and DQ, strongly co-occurred. In vitro tests confirmed that a few of the cytomegalovirus-associated TCR beta chains recognize cytomegalovirus antigens. The study gave a list of about 160 TCR beta chains associated with cytomegalovirus. Because HLA typing was unavailable for some donors at each locus, only the typed subset was used in association tests. In a later analysis, around 15,000 TCR beta sequences were associated with specific HLA alleles at a false discovery rate of 0.05. Presence/absence analyses assumed roughly uniform sequencing depth across donors, an assumption that may not hold. In a later analysis, HLA-associated TCR beta chains showed more clonal expansion and lower generation probabilities than non-associated chains that were equally common. V-gene and J-gene trimming of TCR beta chains was associated with a missense DCLRE1C variant in a later genetic analysis, and the association was replicated in an independent cohort. In a later genetic analysis, fewer N-insertions in productive TCRs were reported among donors in an Asian-associated ancestry cluster than the roughly 700-donor mean. In a later analysis, several top co-occurrence clusters were reported to appear linked to parvovirus B19, influenza, CMV and Epstein-Barr virus. A later analysis found that TCR association rates varied across HLA loci, with DRB1 alleles showing the most associated TCRs and HLA-C alleles the fewest. Correlated functional status among segregating V segments might be attributable to linkage disequilibrium, but an unknown experimental factor could not be ruled out. For the cohort, immune exposure information was limited to CMV serostatus. A further reported finding was that TCR beta sequences accurately predicted the HLA-A and HLA-B alleles for most subjects in the first cohort. In an earlier analysis of some 500 of the donors, most TCR beta V segments appeared in productive rearrangements about 87% or about 30% of the time, broadly matching IMGT annotations. A later analysis found that most CMV-associated TCR beta chains appeared HLA-restricted, with HLA associations seemingly driven largely by CMV exposure. Most TCR sequences were observed very rarely across donors, whereas some public TCRs were present in many individuals. The authors suggested that the approach could potentially be extended to other disease states and immunological phenotypes. Only TCR beta chains were sequenced in this cohort, and the absence of alpha or paired-chain data limited detectable features.

From the cysteine up to the phenylalanine, the CDR3 has a length of 19 residues. Kept here is only the CDR3 DNA, which spans 57 bases and is read in frame from base 1. The receptor was derived from a man between 18 and 29 years old in good health and CMV-seronegative. Sequenced input: PBMCs. This receptor chain uses TRBV21-1 and TRBJ1-1; no DNA check was done on the table's D call, TRBD1. TRBV21-1 is given as a pseudogene. The CDR3 reads as follows: CASSSHVKGQGRGNTEAFF. The DNA sequence is given as TGTGCCAGCAGCTCCCATGTTAAGGGACAGGGACGAGGGAACACTGAAGCTTTCTTT.